The entry below gives a single T cell receptor (beta chain) sequence along with its context. The source of the sample is a study of blood T cell repertoires in COVID-19. Study-wide background: COVID-19 samples, acute and convalescent, were from the United States, Italy and Spain. From T cells, B-cell-depleted T cells, or PBMCs came the material, which was cDNA or gDNA.

Per the original data handling: By means of reference gene primer amplification, nucleated cell counts were estimated. The repertoire was sequenced with immunoSEQ multiplex PCR; TCRdb's copy has only in-frame clones and lacks some. V, J and clone size were drawn from that table, and D and trimming were deduced from the DNA. Among some 200,000 clones, about 80% were seen once, and the ten largest hold roughly 2.4%. This CDR3 is built from 13 residues. CDR1 and CDR2 (germline): ENHRY, SYGVKD. V was shortened by 8 bases and J by 4 bases, with 14 bases between the two germline ends. The chain carries TRBV10-3 and TRBJ1-1; D uncertain. This TCR derives from a woman in her sixties or seventies with acute or convalescent COVID-19. The specimen sequenced was peripheral blood. Here the CDR3 DNA reads TGTGCCATCTGCCCCGACTCTCCCACTGAAGCTTTCTTT. Translation gives CAICPDSPTEAFF.